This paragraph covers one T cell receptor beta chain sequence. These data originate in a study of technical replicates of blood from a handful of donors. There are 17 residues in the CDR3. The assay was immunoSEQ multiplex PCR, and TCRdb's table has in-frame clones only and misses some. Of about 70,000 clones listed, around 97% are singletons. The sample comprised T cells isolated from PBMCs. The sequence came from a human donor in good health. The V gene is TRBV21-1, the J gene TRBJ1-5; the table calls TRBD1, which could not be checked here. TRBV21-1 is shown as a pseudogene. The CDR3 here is CASSKKGYDSYNQPQHF. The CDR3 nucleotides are TGTGCCAGCAGCAAAAAGGGTTACGACAGTTACAATCAGCCCCAGCATTTT.